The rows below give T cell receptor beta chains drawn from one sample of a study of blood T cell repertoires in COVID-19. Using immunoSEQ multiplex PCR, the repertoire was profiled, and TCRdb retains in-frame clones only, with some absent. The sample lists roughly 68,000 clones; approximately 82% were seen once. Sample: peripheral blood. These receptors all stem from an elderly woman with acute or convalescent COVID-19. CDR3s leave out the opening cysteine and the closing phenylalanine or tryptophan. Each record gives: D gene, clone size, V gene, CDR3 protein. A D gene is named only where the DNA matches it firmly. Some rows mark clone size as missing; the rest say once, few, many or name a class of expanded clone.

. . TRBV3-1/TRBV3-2 ASSQAGQRSNQPQH
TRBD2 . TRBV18 ASSPGLAGPNEQY
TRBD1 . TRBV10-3 AISAQTGVPETQY
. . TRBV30 AWSVNRQPNSPLH
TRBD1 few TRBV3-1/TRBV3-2 ASSFTGGTEAF
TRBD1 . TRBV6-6 ASSYSWDRDYNEQF
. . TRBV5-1 ASSSRADTQY
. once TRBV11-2 ASSLARYTEAF
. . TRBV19 ASSIAGVLADTQY
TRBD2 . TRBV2 AGQAGGEQY
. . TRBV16 ASSQTRNTEAF
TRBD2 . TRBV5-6 ASSSSLAGGSRGTQY
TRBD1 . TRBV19 ASSRPGQVGTEAF
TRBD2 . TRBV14 ASSQLAGWGNNEQF
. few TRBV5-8 ASSQTGTEAF
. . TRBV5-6 ASGELRGYT
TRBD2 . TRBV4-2 ASSPEAGGYHNEQF
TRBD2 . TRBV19 ASTLSRTSGAPNSGELF
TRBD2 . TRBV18 ASSLTSDYTQY
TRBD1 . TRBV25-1 ATVGQGARDEQF
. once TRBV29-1 SVTDRYTEAF
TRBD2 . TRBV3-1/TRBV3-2 ASSQRGTSGYNEQF
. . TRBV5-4 ASSAGGRQGNYGYT
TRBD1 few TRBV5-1 ASSSGGAGNTEAF
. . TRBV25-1 ASSSQVDLTDTQY
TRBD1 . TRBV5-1 ASSTTGGSSQPQH
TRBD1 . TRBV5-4 ASSLAGGYGYT
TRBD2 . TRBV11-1 ASSFLSFGGSEQY
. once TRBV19 ASSIIGTDTGELF
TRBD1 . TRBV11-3 ASSSSPGQNSPLH
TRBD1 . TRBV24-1 ATSDRQGPYGYT
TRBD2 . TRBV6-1 ASSEVEAGGPTDTQY
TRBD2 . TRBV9 ASSVAGGSSGEQF
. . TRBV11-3 ASSLNRDYEQY
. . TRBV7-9 ASSSPGGFGPGETQY
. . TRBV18 ASSPSFQGTDQPQH
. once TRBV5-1 ASSLAQGNTEAF
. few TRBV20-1 SASTVRSYEQY
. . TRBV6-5 ASTSRDSSGVA
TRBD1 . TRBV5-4 ASSPRDRSRGTEAF
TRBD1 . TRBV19 ASSFPVRGRGNTEAF
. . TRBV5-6 ASSFSGPGHRNQPQH
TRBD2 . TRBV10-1 ATQRGGGANEQF
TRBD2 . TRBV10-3 AISEPAGDSNEQF
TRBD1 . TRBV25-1 ASSSRDREEETQY
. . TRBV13 ASSLGGAGFNEKLF
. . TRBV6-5 ASSYSHLGYGYT
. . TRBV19 ASSMKGGGRRYNEQF
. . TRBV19 ASSIAVAADQETQY
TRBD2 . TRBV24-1 ATSSRSGAFTDTQY
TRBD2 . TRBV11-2 ASSGGETSGLGEQY
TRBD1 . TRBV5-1 ASSGRTGVGTEAF
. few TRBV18 ASSPRRGLDYGYT
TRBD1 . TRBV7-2 ASSTDRLAYEQY
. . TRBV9 ASSVSSLEEPNTEAF
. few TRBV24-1 ATSQGSYEQY
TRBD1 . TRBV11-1 ASSLGQGSSETQY
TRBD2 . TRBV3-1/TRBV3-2 ASSQGGGPVDTQY
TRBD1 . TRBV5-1 ASSGGQGAATYEQY
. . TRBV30 AWRQMVAEAF